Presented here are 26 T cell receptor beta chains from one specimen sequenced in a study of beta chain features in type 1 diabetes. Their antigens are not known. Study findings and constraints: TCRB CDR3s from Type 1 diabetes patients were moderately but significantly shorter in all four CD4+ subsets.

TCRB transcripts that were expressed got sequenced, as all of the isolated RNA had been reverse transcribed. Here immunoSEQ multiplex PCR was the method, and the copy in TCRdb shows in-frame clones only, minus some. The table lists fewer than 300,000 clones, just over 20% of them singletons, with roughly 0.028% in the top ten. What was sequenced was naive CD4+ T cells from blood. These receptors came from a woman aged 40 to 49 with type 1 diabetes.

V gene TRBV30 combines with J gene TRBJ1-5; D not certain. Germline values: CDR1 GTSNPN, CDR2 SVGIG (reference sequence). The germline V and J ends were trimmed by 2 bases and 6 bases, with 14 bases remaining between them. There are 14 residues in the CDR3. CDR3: CAWSRSLLAQPQHF. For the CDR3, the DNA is TGTGCCTGGAGTCGTTCCCTCCTGGCTCAGCCCCAGCATTTT.

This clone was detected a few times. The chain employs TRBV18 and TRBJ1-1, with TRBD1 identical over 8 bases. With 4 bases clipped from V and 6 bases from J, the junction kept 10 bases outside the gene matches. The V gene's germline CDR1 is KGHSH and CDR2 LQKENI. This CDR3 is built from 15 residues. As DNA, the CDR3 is TGTGCCAGCTCACAATCCAGGGGGCAGGGGGCTGAAGCTTTCTTT. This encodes CASSQSRGQGAEAFF.

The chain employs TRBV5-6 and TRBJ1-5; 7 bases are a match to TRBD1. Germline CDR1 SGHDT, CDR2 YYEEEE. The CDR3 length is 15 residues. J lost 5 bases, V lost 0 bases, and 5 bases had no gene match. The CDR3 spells CASSLGDRVHQPQHF. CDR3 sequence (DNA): TGTGCCAGCAGCTTGGGAGACAGGGTCCATCAGCCCCAGCATTTT.

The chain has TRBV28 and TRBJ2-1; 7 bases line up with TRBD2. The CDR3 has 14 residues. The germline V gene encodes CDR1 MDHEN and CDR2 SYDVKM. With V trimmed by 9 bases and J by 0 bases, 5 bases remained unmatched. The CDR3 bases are TGTGCCAGTGCCGAGCGGGGCTCCTACAATGAGCAGTTCTTC. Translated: CASAERGSYNEQFF.

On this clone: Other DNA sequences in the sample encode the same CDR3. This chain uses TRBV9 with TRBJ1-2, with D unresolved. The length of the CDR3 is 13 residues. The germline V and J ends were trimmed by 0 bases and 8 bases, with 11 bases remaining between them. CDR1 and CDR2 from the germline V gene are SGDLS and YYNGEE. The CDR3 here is CASSVEGAGGYTF. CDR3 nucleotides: TGTGCCAGCAGCGTAGAGGGAGCTGGAGGCTACACCTTC.

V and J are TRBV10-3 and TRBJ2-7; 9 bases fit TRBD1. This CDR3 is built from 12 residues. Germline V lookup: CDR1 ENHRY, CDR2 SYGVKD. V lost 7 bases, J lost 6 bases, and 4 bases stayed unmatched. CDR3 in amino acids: CAITGTGFEQYF. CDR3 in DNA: TGTGCCATCACCGGGACAGGGTTCGAGCAGTACTTC.

The CDR3 coding sequence is TGTGCCTGGAGCCTGCGGGAGCAGCCCCAGCATTTT. Its translation is CAWSLREQPQHF. The rearrangement uses TRBV30 and TRBJ1-5; D not resolved. CDR3 length equals 12 residues. V was clipped by 3 bases and J by 7 bases, with 10 bases between them. From germline, CDR1 is GTSNPN and CDR2 SVGIG (reference sequence).

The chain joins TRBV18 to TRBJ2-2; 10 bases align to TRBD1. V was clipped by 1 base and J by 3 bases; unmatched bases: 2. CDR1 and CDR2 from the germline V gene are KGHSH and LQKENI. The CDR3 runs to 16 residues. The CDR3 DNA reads TGTGCCAGCTCACCACGACAGGGGGCCGACACCGGGGAGCTGTTTTTT. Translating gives CASSPRQGADTGELFF. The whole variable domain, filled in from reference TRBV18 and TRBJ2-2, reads NAGVMQNPRHLVRRRGQEARLRCSPMKGHSHVYWYRQLPEEGLKFMVYLQKENIIDESGMPKERFSAEFPKEGPSILRIQQVVRGDSAAYFCASSPRQGADTGELFFGEGSRLTVL.

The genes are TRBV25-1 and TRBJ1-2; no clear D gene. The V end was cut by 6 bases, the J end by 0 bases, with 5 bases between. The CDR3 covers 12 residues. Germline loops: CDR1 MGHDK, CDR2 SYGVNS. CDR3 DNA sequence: TGTGCCAGCAGCCGTGCTAACTATGGCTACACCTTC. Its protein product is CASSRANYGYTF.

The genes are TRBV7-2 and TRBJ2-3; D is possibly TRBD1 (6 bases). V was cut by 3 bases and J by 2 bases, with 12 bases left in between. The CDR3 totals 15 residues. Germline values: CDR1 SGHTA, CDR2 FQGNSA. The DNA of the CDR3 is TGTGCCAGCAGCTTGAGGATGGGGGCCACAGATACGCAGTATTTT. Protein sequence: CASSLRMGATDTQYF.

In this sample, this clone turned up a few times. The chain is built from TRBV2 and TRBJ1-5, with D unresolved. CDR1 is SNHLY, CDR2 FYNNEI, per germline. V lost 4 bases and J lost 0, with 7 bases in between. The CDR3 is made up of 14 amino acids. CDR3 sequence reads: CASSGDSSNQPQHF. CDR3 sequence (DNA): TGTGCCAGCAGTGGAGATAGTAGCAATCAGCCCCAGCATTTT.

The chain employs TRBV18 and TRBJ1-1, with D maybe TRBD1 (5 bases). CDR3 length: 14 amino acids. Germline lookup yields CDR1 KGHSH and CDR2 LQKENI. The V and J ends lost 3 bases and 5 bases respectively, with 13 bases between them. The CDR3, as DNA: TGTGCCAGCTCACCCACAAGGGGATTAACTGAAGCTTTCTTT. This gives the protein CASSPTRGLTEAFF.

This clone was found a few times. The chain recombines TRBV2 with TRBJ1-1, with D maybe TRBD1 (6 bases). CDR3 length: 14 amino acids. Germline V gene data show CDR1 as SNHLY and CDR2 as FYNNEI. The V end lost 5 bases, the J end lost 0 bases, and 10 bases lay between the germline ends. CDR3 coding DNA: TGTGCCAGCAGTCGACAGGCCATGAACACTGAAGCTTTCTTT. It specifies CASSRQAMNTEAFF.

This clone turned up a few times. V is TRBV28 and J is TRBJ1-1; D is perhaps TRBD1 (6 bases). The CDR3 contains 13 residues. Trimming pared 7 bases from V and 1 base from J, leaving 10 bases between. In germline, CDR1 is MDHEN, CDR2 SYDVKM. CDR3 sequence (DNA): TGTGCCAGCAACTTACAGGGGAACACTGAAGCTTTCTTT. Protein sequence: CASNLQGNTEAFF.

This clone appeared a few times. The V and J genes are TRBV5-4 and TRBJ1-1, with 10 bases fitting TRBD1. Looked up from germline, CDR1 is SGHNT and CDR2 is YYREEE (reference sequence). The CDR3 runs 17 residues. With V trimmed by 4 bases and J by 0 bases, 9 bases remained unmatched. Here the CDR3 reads CASSSDRGRVMNTEAFF. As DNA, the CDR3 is TGTGCCAGCAGCAGCGACAGGGGGCGCGTGATGAACACTGAAGCTTTCTTT.

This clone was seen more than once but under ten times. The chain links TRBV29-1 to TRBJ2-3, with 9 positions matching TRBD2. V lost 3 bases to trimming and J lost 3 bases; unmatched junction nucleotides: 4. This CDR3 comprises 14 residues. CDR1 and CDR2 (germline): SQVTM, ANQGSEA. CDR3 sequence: CSVDGRGGTDTQYF. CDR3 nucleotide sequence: TGCAGCGTTGATGGGCGGGGGGGGACAGATACGCAGTATTTT.

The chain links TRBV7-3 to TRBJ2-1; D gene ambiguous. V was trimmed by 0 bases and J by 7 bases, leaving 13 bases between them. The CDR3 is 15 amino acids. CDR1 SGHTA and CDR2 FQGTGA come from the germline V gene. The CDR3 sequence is CASSLTLRSTNEQFF. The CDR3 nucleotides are TGTGCCAGCAGCTTAACCCTGCGTTCCACTAATGAGCAGTTCTTC.

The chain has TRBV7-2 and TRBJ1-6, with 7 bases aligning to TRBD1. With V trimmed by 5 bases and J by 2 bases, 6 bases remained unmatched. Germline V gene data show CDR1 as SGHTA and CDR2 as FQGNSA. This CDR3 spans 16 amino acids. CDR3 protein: CASSTRQGPYNSPLHF. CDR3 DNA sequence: TGTGCCAGCAGCACCCGACAGGGACCCTATAATTCACCCCTCCACTTT.

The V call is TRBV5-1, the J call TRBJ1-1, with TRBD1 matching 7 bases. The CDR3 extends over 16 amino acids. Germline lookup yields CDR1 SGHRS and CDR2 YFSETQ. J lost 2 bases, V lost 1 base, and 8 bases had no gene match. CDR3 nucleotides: TGCGCCAGCAGCTTGATGGGACAGCCGTCCAACACTGAAGCTTTCTTT. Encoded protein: CASSLMGQPSNTEAFF. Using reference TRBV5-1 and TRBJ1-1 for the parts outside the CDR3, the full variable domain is KAGVTQTPRYLIKTRGQQVTLSCSPISGHRSVSWYQQTPGQGLQFLFEYFSETQRNKGNFPGRFSGRQFSNSRSEMNVSTLELGDSALYLCASSLMGQPSNTEAFFGQGTRLTVV.

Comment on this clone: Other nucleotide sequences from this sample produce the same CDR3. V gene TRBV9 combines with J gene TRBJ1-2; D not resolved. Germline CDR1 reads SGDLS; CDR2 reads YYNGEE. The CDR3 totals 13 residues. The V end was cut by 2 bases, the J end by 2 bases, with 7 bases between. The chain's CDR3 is CASSVEGNYGYTF. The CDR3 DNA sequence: TGTGCCAGCAGCGTGGAGGGAAACTATGGCTACACCTTC.

CDR3 DNA: TGTGCTATCCCCCGGGGGGAAAGGGACACTGAAGCTTTCTTT. Translated: CAIPRGERDTEAFF. J is TRBJ1-1 and V is TRBV12-5, with D perhaps TRBD1 (5 bases). Germline V CDR1 and CDR2: LGHNT, FRNRAP. The CDR3 length is 14 residues. V lost 10 bases and J 3 bases, leaving 18 bases between the germline ends. Based on the CDR3 plus reference TRBV12-5 and TRBJ1-1, the full variable domain is DARVTQTPRHKVTEMGQEVTMRCQPILGHNTVFWYRQTMMQGLELLAYFRNRAPLDDSGMPKDRFSAEMPDATLATLKIQPSEPRDSAVYFCAIPRGERDTEAFFGQGTRLTVV.

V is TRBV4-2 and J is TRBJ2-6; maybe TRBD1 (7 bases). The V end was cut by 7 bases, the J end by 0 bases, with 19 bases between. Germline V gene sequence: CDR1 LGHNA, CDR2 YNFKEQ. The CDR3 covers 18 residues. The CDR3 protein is CASTAGRGEPSGANVLTF. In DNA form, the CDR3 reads TGTGCCAGCACAGCCGGCAGGGGGGAACCCTCTGGGGCCAACGTCCTGACTTTC.

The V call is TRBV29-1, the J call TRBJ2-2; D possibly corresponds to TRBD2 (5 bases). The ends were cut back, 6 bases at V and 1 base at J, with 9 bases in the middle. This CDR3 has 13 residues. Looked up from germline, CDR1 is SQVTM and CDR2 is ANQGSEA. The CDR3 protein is CSVLSENTGELFF. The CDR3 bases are TGCAGCGTACTTAGCGAGAACACCGGGGAGCTGTTTTTT.

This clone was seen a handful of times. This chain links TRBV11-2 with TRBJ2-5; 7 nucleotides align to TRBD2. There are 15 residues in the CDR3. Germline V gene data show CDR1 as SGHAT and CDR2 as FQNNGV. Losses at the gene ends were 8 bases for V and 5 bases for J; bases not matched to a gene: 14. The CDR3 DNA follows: TGTGCCAGCCGTTGGGAGCGGGGTAATAGGGAGACCCAGTACTTC. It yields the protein CASRWERGNRETQYF.

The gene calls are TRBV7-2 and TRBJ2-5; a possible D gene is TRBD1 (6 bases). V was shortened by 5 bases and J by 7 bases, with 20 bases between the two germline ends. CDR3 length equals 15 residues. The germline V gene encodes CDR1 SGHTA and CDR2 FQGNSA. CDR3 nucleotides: TGTGCCAGCAGCCCATCACAGGGCGCGCCGGTGACCCAGTACTTC. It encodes CASSPSQGAPVTQYF.

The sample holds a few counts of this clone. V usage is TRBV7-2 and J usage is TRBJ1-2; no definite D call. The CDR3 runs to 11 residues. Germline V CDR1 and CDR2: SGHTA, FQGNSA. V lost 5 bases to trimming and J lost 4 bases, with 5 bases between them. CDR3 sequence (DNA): TGTGCCAGCAGCCTAACCTATGGCTACACCTTC. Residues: CASSLTYGYTF.